The clone carrying this T cell receptor beta chain is a singleton in its sample. CDR3 length equals 13 residues. The V and J ends lost 4 bases and 4 bases respectively, with 10 bases between them. Germline CDR1 is LGHDT and CDR2 is YNNKEL (reference sequence). These data are taken from a study of Ad26.COV2.S vaccination and SARS-CoV-2 variants. Here immunoSEQ multiplex PCR was the method, and the copy in TCRdb shows in-frame clones only, minus some. The repertoire holds a few hundred thousand clones, about nine tenths seen once, with around 4.2% in the top ten. Treatment defined: roughly 18 received Ad26.COV2.S at low or high dose, single or two shots; several received placebo; per-sample allocation not given. Sampling happened 63 days after the first vaccine or placebo injection.

The receptor comes from a person between 18 and 65 years old who received the Ad26.COV2.S COVID-19 vaccine or a placebo. The source was peripheral blood, collected in a trial of Ad26.COV2.S vaccine versus placebo. This sequence joins TRBV3-1 (or the pseudogene TRBV3-2) and TRBJ1-1; a weak D match, TRBD1 (6 bases). CDR3 in DNA: TGTGCCAGCAGCCCCACAGGGATCACTGAAGCTTTCTTT. It yields the protein CASSPTGITEAFF.